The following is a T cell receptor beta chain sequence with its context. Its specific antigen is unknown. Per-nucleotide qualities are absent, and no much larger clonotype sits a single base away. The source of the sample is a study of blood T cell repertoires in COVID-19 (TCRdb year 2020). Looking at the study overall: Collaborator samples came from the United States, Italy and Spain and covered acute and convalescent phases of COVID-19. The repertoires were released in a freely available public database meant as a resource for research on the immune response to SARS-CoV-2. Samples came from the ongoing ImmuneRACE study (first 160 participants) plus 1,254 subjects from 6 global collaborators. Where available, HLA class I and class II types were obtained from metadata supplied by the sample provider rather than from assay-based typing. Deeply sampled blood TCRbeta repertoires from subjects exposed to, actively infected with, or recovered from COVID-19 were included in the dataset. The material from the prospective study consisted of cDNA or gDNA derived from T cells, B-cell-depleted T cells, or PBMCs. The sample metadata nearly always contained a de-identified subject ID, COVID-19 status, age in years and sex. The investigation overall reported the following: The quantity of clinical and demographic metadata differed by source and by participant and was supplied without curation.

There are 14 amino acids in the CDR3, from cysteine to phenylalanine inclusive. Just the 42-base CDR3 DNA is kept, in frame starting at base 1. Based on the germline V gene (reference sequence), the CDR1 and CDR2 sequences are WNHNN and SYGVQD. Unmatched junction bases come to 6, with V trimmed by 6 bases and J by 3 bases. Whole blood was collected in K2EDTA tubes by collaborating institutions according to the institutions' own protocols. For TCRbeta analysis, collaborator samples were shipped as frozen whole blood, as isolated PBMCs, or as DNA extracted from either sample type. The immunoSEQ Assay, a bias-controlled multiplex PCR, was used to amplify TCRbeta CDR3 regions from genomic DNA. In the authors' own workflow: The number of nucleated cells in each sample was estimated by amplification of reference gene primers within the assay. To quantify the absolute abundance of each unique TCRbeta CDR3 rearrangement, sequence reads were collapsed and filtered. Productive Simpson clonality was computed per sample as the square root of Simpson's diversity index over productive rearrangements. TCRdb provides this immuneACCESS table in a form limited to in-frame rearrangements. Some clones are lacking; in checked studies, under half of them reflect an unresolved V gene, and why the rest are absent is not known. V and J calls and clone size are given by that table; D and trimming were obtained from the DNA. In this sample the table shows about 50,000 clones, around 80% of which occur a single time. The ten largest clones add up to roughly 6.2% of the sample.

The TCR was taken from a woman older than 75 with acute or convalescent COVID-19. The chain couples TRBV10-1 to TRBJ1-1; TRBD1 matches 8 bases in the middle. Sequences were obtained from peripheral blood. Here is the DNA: TGCGCCAGCAGCGACCAGGGGGCCTACACTGAAGCTTTCTTT. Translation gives CASSDQGAYTEAFF.